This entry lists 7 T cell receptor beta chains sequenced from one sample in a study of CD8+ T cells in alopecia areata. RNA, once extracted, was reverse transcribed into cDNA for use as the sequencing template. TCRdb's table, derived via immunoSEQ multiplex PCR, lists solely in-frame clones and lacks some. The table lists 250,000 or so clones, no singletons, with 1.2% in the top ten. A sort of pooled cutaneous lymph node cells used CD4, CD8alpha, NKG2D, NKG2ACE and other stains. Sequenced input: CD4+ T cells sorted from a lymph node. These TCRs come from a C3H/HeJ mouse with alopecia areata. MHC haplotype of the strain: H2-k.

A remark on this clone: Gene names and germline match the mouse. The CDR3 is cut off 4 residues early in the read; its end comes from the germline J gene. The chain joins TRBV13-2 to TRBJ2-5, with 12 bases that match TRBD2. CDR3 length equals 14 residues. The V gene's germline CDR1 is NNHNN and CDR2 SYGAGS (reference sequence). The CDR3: CASGRTGGVDTQYF. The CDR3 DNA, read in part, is TGTGCCAGCGGTCGGACTGGGGGGGTTGAC.

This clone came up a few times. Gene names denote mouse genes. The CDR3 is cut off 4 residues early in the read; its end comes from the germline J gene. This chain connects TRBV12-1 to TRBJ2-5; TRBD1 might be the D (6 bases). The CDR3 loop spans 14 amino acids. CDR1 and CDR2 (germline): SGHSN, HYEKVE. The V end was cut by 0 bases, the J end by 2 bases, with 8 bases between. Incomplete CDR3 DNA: TGTGCCAGCTCTCTCGGGACACCCCAAGAC. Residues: CASSLGTPQD. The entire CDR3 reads CASSLGTPQDTQYF.

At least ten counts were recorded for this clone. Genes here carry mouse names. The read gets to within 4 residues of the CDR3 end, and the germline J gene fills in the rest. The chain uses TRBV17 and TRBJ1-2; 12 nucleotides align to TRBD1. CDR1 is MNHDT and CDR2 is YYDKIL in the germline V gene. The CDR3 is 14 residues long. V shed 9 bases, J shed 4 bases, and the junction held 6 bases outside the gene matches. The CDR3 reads CARGDRGLSSDYTF. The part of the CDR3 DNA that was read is TGTGCTAGGGGGGACAGGGGGCTGAGCTCC.

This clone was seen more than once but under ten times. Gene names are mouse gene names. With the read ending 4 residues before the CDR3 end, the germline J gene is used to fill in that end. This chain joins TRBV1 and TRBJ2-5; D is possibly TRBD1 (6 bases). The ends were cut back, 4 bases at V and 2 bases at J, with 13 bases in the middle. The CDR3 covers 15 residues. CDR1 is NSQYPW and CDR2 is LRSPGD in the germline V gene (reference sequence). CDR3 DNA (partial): TGCACCTGCAGTGGTAACAGGGTAGGCCAAGAC. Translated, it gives CTCSGNRVGQD. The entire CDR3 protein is CTCSGNRVGQDTQYF.

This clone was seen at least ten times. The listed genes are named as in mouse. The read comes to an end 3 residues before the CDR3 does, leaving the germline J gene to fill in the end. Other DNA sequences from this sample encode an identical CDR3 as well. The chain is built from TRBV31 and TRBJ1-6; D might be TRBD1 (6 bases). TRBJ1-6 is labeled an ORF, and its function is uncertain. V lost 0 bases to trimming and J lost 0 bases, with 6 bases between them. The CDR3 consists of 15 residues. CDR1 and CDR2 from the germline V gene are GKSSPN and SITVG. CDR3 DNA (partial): TGTGCCTGGAGTCTAGGGGGTTCCTATAATTCGCCC. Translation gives CAWSLGGSYNSP. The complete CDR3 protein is CAWSLGGSYNSPLYF.

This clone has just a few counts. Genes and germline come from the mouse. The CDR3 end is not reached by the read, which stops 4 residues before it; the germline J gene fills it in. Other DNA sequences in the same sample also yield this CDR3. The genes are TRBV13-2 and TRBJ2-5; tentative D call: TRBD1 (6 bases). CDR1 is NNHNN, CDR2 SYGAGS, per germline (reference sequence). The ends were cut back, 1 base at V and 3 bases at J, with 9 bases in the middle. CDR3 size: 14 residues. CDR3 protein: CASGDRGQQDTQYF. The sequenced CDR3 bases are TGTGCCAGCGGTGATCGGGGACAACAAGAC.

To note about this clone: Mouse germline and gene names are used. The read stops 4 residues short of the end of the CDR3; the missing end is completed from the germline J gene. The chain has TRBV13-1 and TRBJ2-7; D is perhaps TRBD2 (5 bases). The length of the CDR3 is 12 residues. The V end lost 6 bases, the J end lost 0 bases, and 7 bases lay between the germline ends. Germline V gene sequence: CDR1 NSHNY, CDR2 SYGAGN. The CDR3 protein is CASMGSSYEQYF. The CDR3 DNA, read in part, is TGTGCCAGCATGGGGAGCTCCTAT.